The 25 T cell receptor beta chains below come from one sample, sequenced in a study of shared clonotypes between healthy human individuals. TCRdb keeps only in-frame clones here, not all; method: immunoSEQ multiplex PCR. Found here are some 1 million clones, 65% to 80% of them singletons; the top ten hold roughly 1.4%. Sequencing was carried out using memory CD4+ T cells sorted from blood. Sample subset: CD45RA-negative fraction. These receptors were obtained from a man aged 18 to 29 in good health.

The chain joins TRBV10-2 to TRBJ2-7; 8 nucleotides match TRBD1. The germline V gene encodes CDR1 WSHSY and CDR2 SAAADI. After removal of 3 bases from V and 7 bases from J, the junction contained 14 bases not matched to a gene. This CDR3 region has 16 residues. The CDR3 sequence: CASSDPGGLPPKEQYF. In nucleotides, the CDR3 is TGCGCCAGCAGTGATCCAGGGGGCCTCCCCCCTAAAGAGCAGTACTTC.

In its sample, this clone was seen once. The chain couples TRBV4-1 to TRBJ1-3; D is unclear. V lost 0 bases to trimming and J lost 0 bases, with 15 bases between them. Germline loops: CDR1 MGHRA, CDR2 YSYEKL. The length of the CDR3 is 18 residues. The CDR3 sequence is CASSQEGYGRSSGNTIYF. The CDR3 nucleotides are TGCGCCAGCAGCCAAGAGGGGTACGGGAGGTCCTCTGGAAACACCATATATTTT.

The table lists this clone with many counts. The V gene is TRBV6-6, the J gene TRBJ1-2; possible D gene TRBD1, 6 bases. The germline V and J ends were trimmed by 7 bases and 8 bases, with 17 bases remaining between them. In germline, CDR1 is MNHNY, CDR2 SVGAGI (reference sequence). The CDR3 consists of 13 residues. CDR3 bases: TGTGCCAGCACCAAACAGGGTATCGGCGGCTACACCTTC. This encodes CASTKQGIGGYTF.

This chain links TRBV6-1 with TRBJ1-6; the match to TRBD1 covers 9 bases. With 7 bases clipped from V and 2 bases from J, the junction kept 3 bases outside the gene matches. There are 15 residues in the CDR3. Germline V gene lookup returns CDR1 MNHNS and CDR2 SASEGT. CDR3 in amino acids: CASITGGTYNSPLHF. DNA of the CDR3: TGTGCCAGCATCACAGGGGGCACCTATAATTCACCCCTCCACTTT.

This clone has a count of ten or more. V is TRBV15 and J is TRBJ1-5; D uncertain. This CDR3 region has 15 residues. V lost 4 bases and J lost 0, with 10 bases in between. In germline, CDR1 is LNHNV, CDR2 YYDKDF (reference sequence). The CDR3 region has the DNA TGTGCCACCAGCATAGGACGGGATAGCAATCAGCCCCAGCATTTT. Amino acids: CATSIGRDSNQPQHF.

This clone was picked up many times. This rearrangement joins TRBV10-2 to TRBJ2-6, with D perhaps given as TRBD1 or TRBD2 (6 bases each). This CDR3 region has 16 residues. V dropped 3 bases and J dropped 0 bases, with 9 bases sitting between them. Germline assignment: CDR1 WSHSY and CDR2 SAAADI. CDR3 bases: TGCGCCAGCAGTGATAGGGGGGCCTCTGGGGCCAACGTCCTGACTTTC. Its protein is CASSDRGASGANVLTF.

The V and J genes are TRBV18 and TRBJ2-3; D unresolved. Germline V gene lookup returns CDR1 KGHSH and CDR2 LQKENI. V was clipped by 6 bases and J by 3 bases, with 7 bases between them. CDR3 size: 12 residues. The CDR3 protein is CASSLLTDTQYF. CDR3 DNA: TGTGCCAGCTCCCTGTTGACAGATACGCAGTATTTT.

The V call is TRBV19, the J call TRBJ2-7; D might be TRBD2 (6 bases). With 1 base removed from V and 4 bases from J, the gap between germline ends came to 14 bases. The CDR3 contains 15 residues. Germline CDR1 LNHDA, CDR2 SQIVND (reference sequence). DNA of the CDR3: TGTGCCAGTAGTATAGGGTCGGAGGGTGCGTACGAGCAGTACTTC. Translated, it gives CASSIGSEGAYEQYF.

V is TRBV7-2 and J is TRBJ1-2; D remains ambiguous. Deletions cut 2 bases from V and 4 bases from J, with 17 bases between. This CDR3 comprises 16 residues. Germline V gene lookup returns CDR1 SGHTA and CDR2 FQGNSA. CDR3 coding DNA: TGTGCCAGCAGCTTATCCGGACTGCCCTGGGGCTATGGCTACACCTTC. Its protein product is CASSLSGLPWGYGYTF.

This chain joins TRBV9 and TRBJ2-3; the D gene is possibly TRBD2 (6 bases). Germline values: CDR1 SGDLS, CDR2 YYNGEE. Deletions cut 0 bases from V and 6 bases from J, with 11 bases between. CDR3 length equals 14 residues. CDR3 nucleotide sequence: TGTGCCAGCAGCGTAGTCCCGGAGGGCGATACGCAGTATTTT. Its translation is CASSVVPEGDTQYF.

The rearrangement uses TRBV5-1 and TRBJ2-3; D perhaps matches TRBD2 (6 bases). V gave up 4 bases and J gave up 2 bases, with 17 bases separating them. This CDR3 spans 16 amino acids. The germline gives CDR1 SGHRS, CDR2 YFSETQ. The CDR3 nucleotides read TGCGCCAGCAGCCCGCGGGACGGACCATTCACAGATACGCAGTATTTT. Its translation: CASSPRDGPFTDTQYF.

V is TRBV5-1 and J is TRBJ2-7, with D unresolved. This CDR3 region has 13 residues. Germline CDR1 SGHRS, CDR2 YFSETQ. The ends were cut back, 4 bases at V and 4 bases at J, with 12 bases in the middle. This CDR3 is CASSRLGGYEQYF. The CDR3 region has the DNA TGCGCCAGCAGCCGCCTTGGTGGTTACGAGCAGTACTTC.

This clone was detected a few times. The chain links TRBV20-1 to TRBJ2-3; D perhaps matches TRBD1 (6 bases). The CDR3 has 11 residues. Germline lookup yields CDR1 DFQATT and CDR2 SNEGSKA (reference sequence). Trimming removed 4 bases from V and 5 bases from J, with 7 bases in between. In nucleotides, the CDR3 is TGCAGTGCTATACAGGGAGATACGCAGTATTTT. It specifies CSAIQGDTQYF.

This chain links TRBV10-3 with TRBJ2-1; D might be TRBD2 (7 bases). The V and J ends lost 3 bases and 5 bases respectively, with 17 bases between them. Per germline, CDR1 ENHRY and CDR2 SYGVKD. CDR3 length equals 16 residues. The CDR3 DNA follows: TGTGCCATCAGTGAAAACGGGGGGCCGATAGACAATGAGCAGTTCTTC. Translated: CAISENGGPIDNEQFF.

The table lists this clone with a few counts. The CDR3 loop reads CASLGESYNSPLHF. The CDR3 DNA sequence: TGTGCCAGCCTGGGAGAATCCTATAATTCACCCCTCCACTTT. J is TRBJ1-6 and V is TRBV2; no definite D call. Trimming shortened V by 8 bases and J by 1 base, and 9 bases separated the two germline ends. Germline lookup yields CDR1 SNHLY and CDR2 FYNNEI. This CDR3 region has 14 residues.

In its sample, this clone was seen once. The chain has TRBV10-3 and TRBJ1-1, with 9 bases identical to TRBD1. V gave up 5 bases and J gave up 6 bases; unmatched junction bases: 7. From germline, CDR1 is ENHRY and CDR2 SYGVKD. This CDR3 comprises 14 residues. CDR3 DNA sequence: TGTGCCATCAGTAGCCGGGACAGGGTGGCTGAAGCTTTCTTT. It specifies CAISSRDRVAEAFF.

This clone has only one observation. The chain is built from TRBV6-1 and TRBJ2-7, with D possibly matching TRBD2 (7 bases). V was clipped by 4 bases and J by 4 bases, with 14 bases between them. Germline V gene data show CDR1 as MNHNS and CDR2 as SASEGT. The CDR3 spans 14 residues. CDR3 in amino acids: CASSAGGAVYEQYF. CDR3 in DNA: TGTGCCAGCAGTGCTGGGGGGGCTGTATACGAGCAGTACTTC.

Many counts were recorded for this clone. The rearrangement joins TRBV5-5 to TRBJ2-5, with 10 bases matching TRBD2. Germline V CDR1 and CDR2: SGHKS, YYEKEE (reference sequence). Trimming removed 0 bases from V and 5 bases from J; junction bases left unmatched: 13. The CDR3 is 18 residues long. The CDR3 coding sequence is TGTGCCAGCAGCTTGGTCTCTAGCGGGGGCCCAGGGTGGGAGACCCAGTACTTC. Translating it yields CASSLVSSGGPGWETQYF.

This clone came up a few times. The rearrangement joins TRBV19 to TRBJ1-1; no definite D call. Germline loops: CDR1 LNHDA, CDR2 SQIVND (reference sequence). The CDR3 extends over 14 amino acids. With 3 bases removed from V and 0 bases from J, the gap between germline ends came to 8 bases. This CDR3 reads CASSIGDLNTEAFF. The CDR3 DNA follows: TGTGCCAGTAGTATTGGGGATCTGAACACTGAAGCTTTCTTT.

The chain combines TRBV14 with TRBJ1-3, with D possibly matching TRBD1 (5 bases). Germline V gene lookup returns CDR1 SGHDN and CDR2 FVKESK. This CDR3 is 12 amino acids long. The V end was cut by 4 bases, the J end by 7 bases, with 8 bases between. This CDR3 is CASSPQVNTIYF. In nucleotides, the CDR3 is TGTGCCAGCAGCCCACAGGTCAACACCATATATTTT.

The rearrangement links TRBV2 to TRBJ1-1; possibly TRBD1 for D (6 bases). Germline-derived CDR1 and CDR2 are SNHLY and FYNNEI. The CDR3 totals 15 residues. Trimming removed 3 bases at V and 1 base at J, with 12 bases between. The CDR3 is CASSEEGGANTEAFF. DNA for the CDR3: TGTGCCAGCAGTGAGGAAGGGGGTGCGAACACTGAAGCTTTCTTT. The full variable domain, its missing parts supplied by reference TRBV2 and TRBJ1-1, is EPEVTQTPSHQVTQMGQEVILRCVPISNHLYFYWYRQILGQKVEFLVSFYNNEISEKSEIFDDQFSVERPDGSNFTLKIRSTKLEDSAMYFCASSEEGGANTEAFFGQGTRLTVV.

V gene TRBV18 combines with J gene TRBJ1-2; tentatively, D is TRBD1 (5 bases). Germline V CDR1 and CDR2: KGHSH, LQKENI. With 3 bases removed from V and 4 bases from J, the gap between germline ends came to 12 bases. The CDR3 is 14 residues long. The CDR3 region is CASSPSKGVYGYTF. CDR3 sequence (DNA): TGTGCCAGCTCACCTTCAAAAGGGGTCTATGGCTACACCTTC.

The chain joins TRBV2 to TRBJ2-6; D call uncertain. V lost 6 bases and J 8 bases, leaving 11 bases between the germline ends. The germline V gene encodes CDR1 SNHLY and CDR2 FYNNEI. The CDR3 sequence is 13 residues long. CDR3 amino acids: CASSDTGPNVLTF. The CDR3 nucleotides are TGTGCCAGCAGCGACACTGGACCCAACGTCCTGACTTTC.

This clone was picked up a small number of times. V gene TRBV12-5 combines with J gene TRBJ2-3, with TRBD1 as a possible D gene (6 bases). Germline V gene data show CDR1 as LGHNT and CDR2 as FRNRAP. Trimming shortened V by 0 bases and J by 0 bases, and 19 bases separated the two germline ends. This CDR3 is 19 amino acids long. The CDR3 DNA reads as TGTGCTAGTGGTTTGGTACAGGGACCTTCCTCCACTAGCACAGATACGCAGTATTTT. This sequence encodes CASGLVQGPSSTSTDTQYF.

On this clone: Being one base from a much bigger clone, this may be a read error. The rearrangement uses TRBV7-9 and TRBJ1-6; 10 bases match TRBD1. This CDR3 comprises 14 residues. Germline V CDR1 and CDR2: SEHNR, FQNEAQ (reference sequence). The CDR3 region is CASSLGQGSSPPHF. In DNA, the CDR3 is TGTGCCAGCAGCTTGGGACAGGGGAGTTCACCCCCCCACTTT.